Listed here are 26 T cell receptor beta chains from one sample, sequenced in a study of response to subunit inactivated influenza vaccine. TCRdb used MiXCR to reprocess the RT-PCR reads, holding one entry per CDR3 protein. The profile shows about 700,000 distinct CDR3 sequences, approximately 14% of them singletons. The material was PBMCs from blood, obtained roughly 15 days before vaccination. Source of these receptors: a middle-aged man who received an inactivated influenza vaccine.

The chain combines TRBV2 with TRBJ1-1; no clear D gene. The CDR3 has 14 residues. The germline V and J ends were trimmed by 2 bases and 1 base, with 8 bases remaining between them. CDR1 and CDR2 (germline): SNHLY, FYNNEI. The CDR3 DNA follows: TGTGCCAGCAGTGAACAGTACCCGAACACTGAAGCTTTCTTT. It translates to CASSEQYPNTEAFF.

This clonotype was observed a few times. The gene calls are TRBV29-1 and TRBJ2-1; 10 bases match TRBD1. This CDR3 is 12 amino acids long. CDR1 is SQVTM and CDR2 is ANQGSEA in the germline V gene. The CDR3 loop is CSGGQGIDEQFF. The CDR3 region has the DNA TGCAGTGGGGGACAGGGGATCGATGAGCAGTTCTTC.

The chain recombines TRBV11-1 with TRBJ2-1, with D unclear. Trimming removed 3 bases at V and 0 bases at J, with 12 bases between. The CDR3 consists of 16 residues. Germline CDR1 and CDR2: SGHAT and FQDESV (reference sequence). The CDR3 is CASSFSPENSYNEQFF. For the CDR3, the DNA is TGTGCCAGCAGCTTTTCCCCCGAAAACTCCTACAATGAGCAGTTCTTC.

The J gene is TRBJ2-7, the V gene TRBV9, with 7 bases lining up with TRBD1. CDR3 length: 14 residues. V shed 3 bases and J 2 bases; nucleotides not matched to a gene: 5. Per germline, CDR1 SGDLS and CDR2 YYNGEE. CDR3 coding DNA: TGTGCCAGCAGCGCCGGGACAGAGACCTACGAGCAGTACTTC. Its protein product is CASSAGTETYEQYF. The variable domain in full, with the rest retrieved from reference TRBV9 and TRBJ2-7, is DSGVTQTPKHLITATGQRVTLRCSPRSGDLSVYWYQQSLDQGLQFLIQYYNGEERAKGNILERFSAQQFPDLHSELNLSSLELGDSALYFCASSAGTETYEQYFGPGTRLTVT.

Many counts were recorded for this clonotype. The CDR3 sequence is CSASEEGDHGYTF. In DNA form, the CDR3 reads TGCAGTGCTAGTGAGGAAGGGGATCATGGCTACACCTTC. This chain joins TRBV20-1 and TRBJ1-2; D possibly corresponds to TRBD1 (5 bases). With 3 bases removed from V and 6 bases from J, the gap between germline ends came to 14 bases. This CDR3 has 13 amino acids. Germline values: CDR1 DFQATT, CDR2 SNEGSKA (reference sequence).

The sample holds many counts of this clonotype. The V and J genes are TRBV15 and TRBJ2-3; 9 nucleotides match TRBD1. Unmatched junction bases numbered 7, after V lost 11 bases and J lost 4 bases. CDR3 length equals 13 residues. CDR1 is LNHNV and CDR2 is YYDKDF in the germline V gene (reference sequence). The CDR3 loop is CAVGDRAPDTQYF. The CDR3 DNA reads as TGTGCCGTAGGGGACAGGGCCCCAGATACGCAGTATTTT.

The chain joins TRBV10-2 to TRBJ2-5; D is unresolved. The CDR3 has 13 residues. Between the trimmed V and J ends, which lost 6 bases and 5 bases, there was a span of 13 bases. Germline V gene data show CDR1 as WSHSY and CDR2 as SAAADI. The CDR3, as DNA: TGCGCCAGCAGAGCCGCGAATCGGGAGACCCAGTACTTC. Its protein is CASRAANRETQYF.

This rearrangement joins TRBV12-3 or TRBV12-4 to TRBJ2-7; 7 nucleotides agree with TRBD1. The CDR3 loop spans 15 amino acids. Unmatched junction bases numbered 11, after V lost 6 bases and J lost 3 bases. The CDR3: CASSPDRDGGYEQYF. CDR3 coding DNA: TGTGCCAGCAGCCCAGACAGGGATGGCGGCTACGAGCAGTACTTC.

This chain joins TRBV5-1 and TRBJ1-5; D possibly corresponds to TRBD1 (6 bases). CDR3 length equals 16 residues. Germline lookup yields CDR1 SGHRS and CDR2 YFSETQ. V lost 1 base, J lost 1 base, and 12 bases lay in between. The CDR3 DNA reads TGCGCCAGCAGCTTGTGGGGGGCGGGAAGCAATCAGCCCCAGCATTTT. It encodes CASSLWGAGSNQPQHF.

This clonotype was picked up many times. The chain couples TRBV20-1 to TRBJ2-7, with D hard to call. The CDR3 is 12 residues long. The V gene's germline CDR1 is DFQATT and CDR2 SNEGSKA (reference sequence). Trimming stripped 3 bases from V and 4 bases from J, with 10 bases between. CDR3 protein: CSASILEYEQYF. In nucleotides, the CDR3 is TGCAGTGCTAGTATCCTAGAATACGAGCAGTACTTC.

This clonotype has a count of ten or more. The V call is TRBV5-1, the J call TRBJ2-3, with D possibly being TRBD1 (5 bases). The V end was cut by 0 bases, the J end by 0 bases, with 8 bases between. Germline V CDR1 and CDR2: SGHRS, YFSETQ. The CDR3 loop spans 15 amino acids. Here the CDR3 DNA reads TGCGCCAGCAGCTTGGGACAGACTAGCACAGATACGCAGTATTTT. It yields the protein CASSLGQTSTDTQYF.

This clonotype was picked up a small number of times. This chain links TRBV12-3 or TRBV12-4 with TRBJ1-2; D remains ambiguous. The ends were cut back, 8 bases at V and 8 bases at J, with 12 bases in the middle. This CDR3 is 11 amino acids long. In DNA form, the CDR3 reads TGTGCCAGCCGGGGTCTGGAAGGCTACACCTTC. Protein sequence: CASRGLEGYTF.

The V gene is TRBV18, the J gene TRBJ2-1, with 11 positions matching TRBD2. The CDR3 runs to 20 residues. The J segment lost 0 bases and the V segment lost 4 bases, leaving 14 bases of the junction unmatched. The germline V gene has CDR1 KGHSH and CDR2 LQKENI. CDR3 bases: TGTGCCAGCTCACAAAGTCCCCTTGGACTAGCGGGCCTCTCCTACAATGAGCAGTTCTTC. It translates to CASSQSPLGLAGLSYNEQFF. The whole variable domain, filled in from reference TRBV18 and TRBJ2-1, reads NAGVMQNPRHLVRRRGQEARLRCSPMKGHSHVYWYRQLPEEGLKFMVYLQKENIIDESGMPKERFSAEFPKEGPSILRIQQVVRGDSAAYFCASSQSPLGLAGLSYNEQFFGPGTRLTVL.

The V gene is TRBV4-2, the J gene TRBJ2-5, with 9 bases identical to TRBD1. Germline V gene lookup returns CDR1 LGHNA and CDR2 YNFKEQ. The V gene end was trimmed by 5 bases and the J gene end by 5 bases; junction bases not matched to a gene: 6. The CDR3 length is 14 residues. In nucleotides, the CDR3 is TGTGCCAGCAGCGCGGGACAGGGAACGGAGACCCAGTACTTC. Protein sequence: CASSAGQGTETQYF.

The rearrangement links TRBV20-1 to TRBJ2-1; the match to TRBD2 covers 11 bases. V gave up 5 bases and J gave up 6 bases; unmatched junction bases: 15. The germline V gene has CDR1 DFQATT and CDR2 SNEGSKA (reference sequence). This CDR3 region has 17 residues. The CDR3 sequence is CSAPRFETSGIANEQFF. In nucleotides, the CDR3 is TGCAGTGCTCCACGATTTGAGACTAGCGGGATAGCCAATGAGCAGTTCTTC.

The chain carries TRBV6-5 and TRBJ2-3; 9 positions agree with TRBD1. V trimming: 0 bases; J trimming: 4 bases; junction bases outside the gene matches: 8. The CDR3 has 17 amino acids. Germline V lookup: CDR1 MNHEY, CDR2 SVGAGI. CDR3 residues: CASSYSRAGQGSDTQYF. CDR3 coding DNA: TGTGCCAGCAGTTACTCGAGAGCGGGACAGGGCTCAGATACGCAGTATTTT.

The chain couples TRBV5-1 to TRBJ2-7; D unresolved. V lost 2 bases, J lost 2 bases, and 17 bases lay in between. There are 16 residues in the CDR3. Germline CDR1 reads SGHRS; CDR2 reads YFSETQ. The CDR3 DNA reads TGCGCCAGCAGCTTAGAACCGGGCACTGGGACCTACGAGCAGTACTTC. It codes for CASSLEPGTGTYEQYF.

This chain links TRBV6-2 or TRBV6-3 with TRBJ2-6; no firm D call. CDR1 and CDR2 (germline): MNHEY, SVGEGT. V lost 1 base and J 0 bases, leaving 7 bases between the germline ends. This CDR3 contains 16 residues. The CDR3 protein is CASSYLGSSGANVLTF. In DNA, the CDR3 is TGTGCCAGCAGTTACTTGGGAAGCTCTGGGGCCAACGTCCTGACTTTC.

This clonotype was picked up a small number of times. The chain uses TRBV6-1 and TRBJ2-2, with D perhaps TRBD1 or TRBD2 (5 bases each). The V gene's germline CDR1 is MNHNS and CDR2 SASEGT. CDR3 length equals 19 residues. Trimming pared 5 bases from V and 7 bases from J, leaving 29 bases between. The CDR3 coding sequence is TGTGCCAGCAGTCCCATGCGGCAGGGAGAGGGGCCCCTAAACGGGGAGCTGTTTTTT. This gives the protein CASSPMRQGEGPLNGELFF.

Ten or more counts support this clonotype. The V and J genes are TRBV5-1 and TRBJ2-2, with 7 bases lining up with TRBD1. Trimming took 3 bases from V and 5 from J; bases not matched to a gene: 4. Germline assignment: CDR1 SGHRS and CDR2 YFSETQ. The CDR3 has 14 residues. CDR3 sequence: CASSSGTATGELFF. The CDR3 DNA follows: TGCGCCAGCAGCTCCGGGACAGCGACCGGGGAGCTGTTTTTT.

The genes are TRBV9 and TRBJ2-5, with 11 nucleotides matching TRBD2. Germline CDR1 is SGDLS and CDR2 is YYNGEE. The CDR3 runs to 15 residues. J was trimmed by 4 bases and V by 3 bases; bases with no gene match: 5. The CDR3 reads CASSGGSGRAETQYF. CDR3 bases: TGTGCCAGCAGCGGAGGTAGCGGGAGGGCAGAGACCCAGTACTTC.

A few counts support this clonotype. V usage is TRBV29-1 and J usage is TRBJ2-5; 9 bases line up with TRBD1. Germline values: CDR1 SQVTM, CDR2 ANQGSEA. This CDR3 spans 16 amino acids. After removal of 1 base from V and 4 bases from J, the junction contained 10 bases not matched to a gene. Here the CDR3 reads CSVEGVGDRAPETQYF. The CDR3 coding sequence is TGCAGCGTTGAAGGAGTAGGGGACAGGGCCCCAGAGACCCAGTACTTC.

There are a few counts of this clonotype. This chain connects TRBV12-3 or TRBV12-4 to TRBJ2-5; 10 bases line up with TRBD1. This CDR3 has 14 residues. Trimming took 3 bases from V and 4 from J; bases not matched to a gene: 2. The CDR3 loop is CASSFGDRGETQYF. The CDR3 nucleotides are TGTGCCAGCAGTTTTGGGGACAGGGGAGAGACCCAGTACTTC.

This clonotype was counted at least ten times. The V and J genes are TRBV10-3 and TRBJ2-1, with unresolved D. There are 14 residues in the CDR3. CDR1 is ENHRY, CDR2 SYGVKD, per germline. V lost 2 bases to trimming and J lost 6 bases, with 11 bases between them. CDR3 region: CAISEGLSSNEQFF. DNA for the CDR3: TGTGCCATCAGTGAGGGCCTAAGTAGCAATGAGCAGTTCTTC.

The CDR3 DNA is TGTGCTAGTGGTTTTCTGACTAGCGGGGGGGCAGGTACGCAGTATTTT. Its translation is CASGFLTSGGAGTQYF. V usage is TRBV12-5 and J usage is TRBJ2-3; 14 nucleotides align to TRBD2. After removal of 3 bases from V and 8 bases from J, the junction contained 7 bases not matched to a gene. The germline V gene encodes CDR1 LGHNT and CDR2 FRNRAP. CDR3 size: 16 residues.

The V and J genes are TRBV18 and TRBJ2-7; TRBD1 aligns across 7 bases. Trimming removed 6 bases from V and 4 bases from J; junction bases left unmatched: 9. CDR3 size: 14 residues. Germline CDR1 reads KGHSH; CDR2 reads LQKENI. The CDR3 here is CASSHIRRGYEQYF. In nucleotides, the CDR3 is TGTGCCAGCTCCCATATTCGCAGGGGGTACGAGCAGTACTTC. Full variable domain (outside the CDR3, taken from reference TRBV18 and TRBJ2-7): NAGVMQNPRHLVRRRGQEARLRCSPMKGHSHVYWYRQLPEEGLKFMVYLQKENIIDESGMPKERFSAEFPKEGPSILRIQQVVRGDSAAYFCASSHIRRGYEQYFGPGTRLTVT.